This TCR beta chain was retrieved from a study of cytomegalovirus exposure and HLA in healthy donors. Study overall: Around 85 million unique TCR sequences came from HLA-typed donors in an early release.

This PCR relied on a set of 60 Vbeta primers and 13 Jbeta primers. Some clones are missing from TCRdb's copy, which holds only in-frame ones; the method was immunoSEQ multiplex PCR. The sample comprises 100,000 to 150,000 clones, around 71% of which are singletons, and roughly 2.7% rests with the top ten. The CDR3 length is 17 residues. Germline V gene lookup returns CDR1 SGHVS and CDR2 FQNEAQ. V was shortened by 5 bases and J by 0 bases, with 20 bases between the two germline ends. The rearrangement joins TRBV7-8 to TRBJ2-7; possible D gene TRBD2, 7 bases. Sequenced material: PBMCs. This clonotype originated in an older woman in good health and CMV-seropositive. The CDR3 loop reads CASSPNGGLTSSYEQYF. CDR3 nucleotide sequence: TGTGCCAGCAGCCCGAACGGGGGGCTGACGAGCTCCTACGAGCAGTACTTC.